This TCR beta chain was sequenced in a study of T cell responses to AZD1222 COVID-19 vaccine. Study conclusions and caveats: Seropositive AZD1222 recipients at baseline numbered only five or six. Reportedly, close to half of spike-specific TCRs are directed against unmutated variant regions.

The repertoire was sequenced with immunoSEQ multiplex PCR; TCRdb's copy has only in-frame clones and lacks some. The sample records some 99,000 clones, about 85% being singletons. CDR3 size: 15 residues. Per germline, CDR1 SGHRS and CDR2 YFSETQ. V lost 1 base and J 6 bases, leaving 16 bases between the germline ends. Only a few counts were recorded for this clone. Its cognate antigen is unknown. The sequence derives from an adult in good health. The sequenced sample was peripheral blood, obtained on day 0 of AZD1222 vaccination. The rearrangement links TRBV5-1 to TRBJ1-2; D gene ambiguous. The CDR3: CASSLLSASEDGYTF. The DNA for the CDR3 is TGCGCCAGCAGCTTGTTGTCCGCCTCGGAGGATGGCTACACCTTC. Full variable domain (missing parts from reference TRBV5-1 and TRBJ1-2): KAGVTQTPRYLIKTRGQQVTLSCSPISGHRSVSWYQQTPGQGLQFLFEYFSETQRNKGNFPGRFSGRQFSNSRSEMNVSTLELGDSALYLCASSLLSASEDGYTFGSGTRLTVV.